These 14 T cell receptor beta chains were sequenced from one sample in a study of regulatory T cells in long-lasting Graves disease. Sequencing libraries for TCR beta were prepared with iRepertoire HTBI primers and Arm-PCR of CDR3 regions. TCRdb independently ran MiXCR on the multiplex PCR reads; one entry per CDR3 protein. This table has some 560,000 distinct CDR3 sequences, 15% to 20% appearing once. Time point defined: newly diagnosed GD, antithyroid drugs for less than 3 months. The TCR library was made from RNA extracted from PBMCs. This sample also belongs to another study, concerning T cells in Graves' hyperthyroidism and ophthalmopathy.

Sequenced material: peripheral blood mononuclear cells (PBMCs), taken at new diagnosis, from a patient treated with antithyroid drugs. Every receptor here comes from a woman aged 35-65 years with Graves disease.

This clonotype was detected ten times or more. The chain carries TRBV28 and TRBJ2-5; TRBD2 matches 7 bases. The V gene end was trimmed by 3 bases and the J gene end by 1 base; junction bases not matched to a gene: 5. CDR1 and CDR2 from the germline V gene are MDHEN and SYDVKM. The CDR3 length is 15 residues. CDR3 nucleotides: TGTGCCAGCAGTTTCGAAACTAGCGCCCAAGAGACCCAGTACTTC. Residues: CASSFETSAQETQYF.

This clonotype was picked up a small number of times. The chain is built from TRBV9 and TRBJ1-5; 8 bases line up with TRBD1. The junction had 16 bases not matched to a gene; V was cut back by 6 bases and J by 2 bases. Germline CDR1 reads SGDLS; CDR2 reads YYNGEE. The CDR3 is 18 amino acids. CDR3 sequence: CASTLTGTGGVGNQPQHF. In DNA, the CDR3 is TGTGCCAGCACCCTAACCGGGACAGGAGGAGTGGGCAATCAGCCCCAGCATTTT.

Many counts were recorded for this clonotype. The chain employs TRBV27 and TRBJ2-5, with 11 nucleotides matching TRBD2. This CDR3 is built from 15 residues. Germline-derived CDR1 and CDR2 are MNHEY and SMNVEV (reference sequence). Trimming cost V 3 bases and J 8 bases; bases outside gene matches: 8. The CDR3 region has the DNA TGTGCCAGCAGTTTGCTAGCGGGGGGATCCGACACCCAGTACTTC. This sequence encodes CASSLLAGGSDTQYF.

In this sample, this clonotype turned up many times. The chain recombines TRBV11-2 with TRBJ2-5, with 10 bases matching TRBD2. J was trimmed by 4 bases and V by 5 bases; bases with no gene match: 13. The CDR3 has 17 residues. Per germline, CDR1 SGHAT and CDR2 FQNNGV. CDR3 sequence: CASSPWASGGAIETQYF. CDR3 coding DNA: TGTGCCAGCAGCCCCTGGGCGAGCGGGGGGGCAATAGAGACCCAGTACTTC.

About this clonotype itself: Given a much more abundant clone one base away, this may be a read error. The chain recombines TRBV20-1 with TRBJ1-6; D possibly corresponds to TRBD1 (6 bases). This CDR3 contains 16 residues. Germline V gives CDR1 DFQATT, CDR2 SNEGSKA (reference sequence). In DNA form, the CDR3 reads TGCAGTGCTAGACCACAGGGTTACACCTATGATTCACCCCTCCACTTT. Its protein is CSARPQGYTYDSPLHF.

This chain links TRBV5-5 with TRBJ1-5, with D unresolved. The V gene lost 0 bases and the J gene lost 6 bases, with 7 bases spanning the gap. This CDR3 is built from 13 residues. CDR1 and CDR2 (germline): SGHKS, YYEKEE (reference sequence). The CDR3 is CASSLDPFQPQHF. In DNA, the CDR3 is TGTGCCAGCAGCTTGGACCCCTTTCAGCCCCAGCATTTT.

A word on this clonotype: Possible read error: a much larger clone is one base away. The J gene is TRBJ2-1, the V gene TRBV11-2, with a weak D call TRBD1 (5 bases). V lost 5 bases and J 9 bases, leaving 14 bases between the germline ends. The CDR3 sequence is 13 residues long. Germline CDR1 and CDR2: SGHAT and FQNNGV. The CDR3 sequence is CASSLIWGSEQFF. The CDR3 DNA follows: TGTGCCAGCAGCCTCATCTGGGGCAGTGAGCAGTTCTTC.

This clonotype was counted ten times or more. The chain employs TRBV7-9 and TRBJ1-1, with D possibly matching TRBD1 (5 bases). This CDR3 comprises 15 residues. V lost 3 bases and J lost 4, with 15 bases in between. Germline V lookup: CDR1 SEHNR, CDR2 FQNEAQ (reference sequence). The chain's CDR3 is CASSFLSGKGTEAFF. The CDR3 nucleotides read TGTGCCAGCAGCTTCTTATCAGGGAAGGGCACTGAAGCTTTCTTT.

CDR3: CASSPGGGPETQYF. The CDR3 nucleotides read TGTGCCAGTAGTCCGGGCGGGGGGCCGGAGACCCAGTACTTC. This chain joins TRBV19 and TRBJ2-5; TRBD2 matches at 8 bases. This CDR3 has 14 residues. Per the germline V gene, CDR1 is LNHDA and CDR2 is SQIVND (reference sequence). V shed 5 bases and J 5 bases; nucleotides not matched to a gene: 7.

The rearrangement links TRBV4-1 to TRBJ2-6, with D maybe TRBD2 (6 bases). V lost 4 bases, J lost 3 bases, and 16 bases lay in between. The CDR3 runs 17 residues. The germline V gene has CDR1 MGHRA and CDR2 YSYEKL. CDR3 loop: CASSPGTQGGGANVLTF. The CDR3 bases are TGCGCCAGCAGCCCAGGGACTCAGGGTGGTGGGGCCAACGTCCTGACTTTC.

This clonotype was recorded many times. The chain carries TRBV28 and TRBJ2-1; 7 nucleotides match TRBD1. Trimming at V came to 2 bases and at J to 12 bases, leaving 7 bases not matched to a gene. The CDR3 is made up of 13 amino acids. Germline loops: CDR1 MDHEN, CDR2 SYDVKM. Here the CDR3 reads CASSLPTAGGQFF. Here the CDR3 DNA reads TGTGCCAGCAGTTTACCGACAGCAGGGGGGCAGTTCTTC. Complete variable domain (other parts from reference TRBV28 and TRBJ2-1): DVKVTQSSRYLVKRTGEKVFLECVQDMDHENMFWYRQDPGLGLRLIYFSYDVKMKEKGDIPEGYSVSREKKERFSLILESASTNQTSMYLCASSLPTAGGQFFGPGTRLTVL.

This clonotype was detected once. The chain is built from TRBV10-3 and TRBJ2-1, with TRBD2 identical over 13 bases. Germline CDR1 reads ENHRY; CDR2 reads SYGVKD. The CDR3 is 17 residues long. The J segment lost 4 bases and the V segment lost 3 bases, leaving 6 bases of the junction unmatched. The CDR3 here is CAISETSGGALYNEQFF. As DNA, the CDR3 is TGTGCCATCAGTGAAACTAGCGGGGGGGCCTTATACAATGAGCAGTTCTTC.

The genes are TRBV7-2 and TRBJ1-6; D might be TRBD1 (5 bases). The CDR3 covers 13 residues. The V gene's germline CDR1 is SGHTA and CDR2 FQGNSA. Trimming took 4 bases from V and 14 from J, leaving 15 bases between them. The CDR3 loop reads CASSSGLKLTLHF. The DNA for the CDR3 is TGTGCCAGCAGCTCGGGACTCAAATTAACCCTCCACTTT.

This clonotype has just a few counts. V is TRBV2 and J is TRBJ1-4; D unclear. CDR1 SNHLY and CDR2 FYNNEI come from the germline V gene. V lost 6 bases to trimming and J lost 4 bases, with 9 bases between them. There are 13 residues in the CDR3. Here the CDR3 reads CASRQSFNEKLFF. In DNA form, the CDR3 reads TGTGCCAGCAGACAGAGTTTTAATGAAAAACTGTTTTTT.